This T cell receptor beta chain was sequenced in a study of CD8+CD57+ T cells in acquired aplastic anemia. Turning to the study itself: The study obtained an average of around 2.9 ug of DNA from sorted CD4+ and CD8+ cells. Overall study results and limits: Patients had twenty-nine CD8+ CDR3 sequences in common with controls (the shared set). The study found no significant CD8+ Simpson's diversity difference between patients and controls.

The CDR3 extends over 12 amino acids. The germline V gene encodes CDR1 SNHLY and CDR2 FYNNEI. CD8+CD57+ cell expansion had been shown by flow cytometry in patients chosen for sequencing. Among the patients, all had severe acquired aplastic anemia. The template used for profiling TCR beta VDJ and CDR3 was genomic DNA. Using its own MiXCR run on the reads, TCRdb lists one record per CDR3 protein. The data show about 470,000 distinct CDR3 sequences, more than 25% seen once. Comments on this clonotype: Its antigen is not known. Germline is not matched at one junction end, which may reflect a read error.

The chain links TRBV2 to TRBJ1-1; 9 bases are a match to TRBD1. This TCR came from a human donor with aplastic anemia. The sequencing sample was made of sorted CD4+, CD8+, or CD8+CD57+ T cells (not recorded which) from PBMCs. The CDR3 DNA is TGCGCCAGCAGCTCGGGACAGGGTGAAGCTTTCTTT. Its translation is CASSSGQGEAFF.